This TCR beta chain is drawn from a study of cytomegalovirus exposure and HLA in healthy donors (dated by TCRdb to about 2017). Turning to the overall study: In an earlier analysis of roughly 590 of the donors, 250 to 350 Gb of sequence data and approximately 100 million unique TCR beta sequences from roughly 180 million T cells were reported. Around 320 gigabases of sequencing data and approximately 84 million unique TCR sequences were included in an early release covering 550 to 650 HLA-typed donors. Of the approximately 400 genotyped donors, approximately 82% fell in the genetic ancestry cluster associated with self-reported Caucasian donors. The study aimed to test whether cataloging public T cell receptors could reveal signatures of past pathogen exposure. The study used immunosequencing to profile the T cell repertoires of some 600 subjects and linked those repertoires to cytomegalovirus serostatus. In addition to the first cohort of around 670 subjects, a separate validation cohort of approximately 110 different subjects was used. High-throughput TCR immunosequencing, statistical association of individual TCRs with disease status, and machine learning were combined to predict cytomegalovirus infection status. To study patterns of TCR occurrence, a later analysis re-analyzed previously published TCR beta repertoires from just over 650 donors and added high-resolution HLA genotyping. Rather than drawing on any new phenotypic data, the later analysis identified candidate immune exposures from TCR beta sequences and the way those sequences occurred across donors. In an earlier analysis of 500 to 650 of the donors, high-throughput TCR beta sequencing was used to judge whether each TCR beta V gene segment behaved as functional or pseudogenic. Donor age, sex, ethnicity and CMV serostatus were compiled alongside the repertoire data. A later genetic analysis used genome-wide SNP genotypes for about 65% of the 666 donors, treating that subset as a discovery cohort. All discovery cohort repertoires had been generated on a single sequencing platform. Class I and class II HLA loci were covered by the typing at four-digit resolution. The number of donors typed differed by locus, with about 629-630 for A, B, C, DRB1 and DQB1, about 500 for DQA1, approximately 580 for DPA1, and over 400 for DPB1. Because of strong linkage in the cohort, 4 to 6 DR-DQ haplotypes were treated as single units for association and clustering. On average, 235,054 unique TCR beta nucleotide sequences were sequenced per donor among a few hundred genotyped donors of the cohort, with 15% to 20% of those sequences being non-productive. Study-wide findings and limitations: In a later genetic analysis, a missense DCLRE1C variant was associated with V-gene and J-gene trimming of TCR beta chains, and the association was replicated in an independent cohort. In a later analysis, several top co-occurrence clusters were reported to appear linked to parvovirus B19, influenza, CMV and Epstein-Barr virus. A later analysis found that TCR association rates varied across HLA loci, with DRB1 alleles showing the most associated TCRs and HLA-C alleles the fewest. A total of 150 to 200 TCR beta chains were listed by the study as associated with cytomegalovirus. The earlier analysis of some 560 of the donors excluded approximately 15 rarely observed V segments, including chromosome 9 orphons, because counts were too low. A few of the identified cytomegalovirus-associated TCR beta chains were confirmed in vitro to be specific for cytomegalovirus antigens. The sequencing pipeline was judged likely to have produced a cluster of highly shared sequence variants as a technical artifact. Sequencing depth was assumed to be roughly uniform across donors in the presence/absence analyses, though that assumption may not hold. According to a later analysis, most CMV-associated TCR beta chains appeared to be HLA-restricted, and the HLA associations seemed to be driven largely by CMV exposure. In an earlier analysis of around 600 of the donors, most TCR beta V segments were observed in productive rearrangements about 90% or about 30% of the time, broadly matching IMGT annotations. Only TCR beta chains were sequenced in this cohort, and the absence of alpha or paired-chain data limited detectable features. Immune exposure information for the cohort was limited to CMV serostatus. A further reported finding was that TCR beta sequences accurately predicted the HLA-A and HLA-B alleles for most subjects in the first cohort. The classifier was reported to diagnose cytomegalovirus status with high specificity and sensitivity in both the original cohort and the validation cohort. Because HLA typing was missing for some donors at each locus, association tests included only the typed subset. Assigning TCR associations to individual alleles was difficult when HLA alleles, especially DR and DQ, strongly co-occurred. According to the authors, the approach could potentially be generalized to other disease states and immunological phenotypes. Most TCR sequences were observed very rarely across donors, whereas some public TCRs were present in many individuals. Some IMGT-functional V segments, including TRBV6-2 and TRBV6-3, could not be told apart with the 87-base-pair reads, so those segments were excluded. Correlated functional status among segregating V segments might reflect linkage disequilibrium, but an unknown experimental factor could not be ruled out. A later genetic analysis reported fewer N-insertions in productive TCRs among donors in an Asian-associated ancestry cluster than the roughly 670-donor mean. A later analysis found that HLA-associated TCR beta chains were more clonally expanded and had lower generation probabilities than equally common non-associated chains. At a false discovery rate of 0.05, a later analysis linked 15,000 to 20,000 TCR beta sequences to specific HLA alleles.

The germline V end is reduced by 4 bases and the J end by 5 bases; junction bases left unmatched: 5. CDR1 SGDLS and CDR2 YYNGEE are derived from the germline V gene. The CDR3 holds 13 amino acids from the cysteine to the phenylalanine. Only the CDR3 DNA is retained, 39 bases long and in frame from the first base. Library prep was done by the immunoSEQ multiplex PCR assay. A mixture of 60 forward primers for TCR Vbeta segments and 13 reverse primers for TCR Jbeta segments was used in the multiplex PCR. Amplification of the CDR3 region of rearranged TCR beta genes was performed with a multiplex PCR assay on genomic DNA. Amplified TCR beta libraries were sequenced as 87-base-pair reads on the Illumina HiSeq System. As for how the authors treated the data: In a later analysis, 80 million or so unique TCR beta chains were counted across the 650 to 700 repertoires, and roughly 11 million of these chains were shared by at least two donors. To remove PCR and sequencing errors, raw reads were error-corrected and collapsed into unique sequences using a nearest-neighbor algorithm that merged closely related sequences. CDR3 sequences were aligned to IMGT reference sequences to assign V, D and J gene segments. For a sequence to be retained, a match of at least six nucleotides to both a V gene segment and a J gene segment was required. Rearrangements were called productive when the CDR3 lacked stop codons and stayed in frame with V and J; all others were non-productive. Following IMGT convention, CDR3 was defined as the stretch from the second conserved V-encoded cysteine to the conserved J-encoded phenylalanine. The earlier analysis of roughly 590 of the donors excluded any sequence lacking an unambiguous match to a single V gene segment. An earlier analysis of 587 of the donors classified V segments as functional when productive rearrangements were above 56.7% and as segregating when the standard deviation between donors was above 5%. A statistical classification framework was built for diagnosing cytomegalovirus status from the catalog of TCR beta chain sequences. In a later analysis, TCR nucleotide sequences were compared against IMGT/GENE-DB human TR gene sequences so that V and J genes could be assigned. The TCRdist pipeline was used in a later analysis to assign CDR3 sequences and most-parsimonious VDJ recombination scenarios. In a later analysis, each TCR beta chain was defined by its CDR3 amino acid sequence together with its V-gene family, and reads lacking a unique V-gene family were excluded. A later analysis removed over 500 highly shared, low-generation-probability nucleotide sequences to deal with suspected cross-contamination and a sequencing artifact. For each public chain, a later analysis derived a clonal expansion index from normalized ranks of inferred template counts within each repertoire. In a later analysis, generation probabilities were computed with a VDJ recombination model fitted to out-of-frame rearrangements, and the resulting probabilities were checked against IGoR. In a later analysis, TCR-TCR, TCR-HLA and TCR-CMV co-occurrence was scored with hypergeometric tests, and a repertoire-size bias correction was applied to TCR pairs. False discovery rates were estimated in a later analysis by permuting HLA or CMV assignments 20 times. In a later analysis, co-occurring TCRs were grouped using DBSCAN, and TCRdist sequence similarity was added for clustering within HLA-allele-positive subsets. Repertoires with fewer than 30,000 or more than 120,000 public chains were left out of co-occurrence clustering, as were a few repertoires with anomalous nucleotide sharing. TCRdb retrieved this table from immuneACCESS and kept in-frame rearrangements only. Not all clones are present; in checked studies, unresolved V genes account for under half, and no reason is known for the remainder. Clone size and V and J calls were adopted from that table, with D and trimming inferred from the DNA. Within this sample are 90,000 to 120,000 clones, with 81% of them counted one time only. The ten largest make up 2% to 2.5% of the sample.

A note on this clone: Its cognate antigen has yet to be identified. The sample holds no much larger clone one base away, and base qualities are not on file.

The cohort was made up of roughly 670 healthy bone marrow donors. At the time of sampling, all cohort members were nominally healthy, though unrecorded immune exposures were likely present. The donor was CMV seronegative and was included in the group of hundreds of seronegative cohort members. A peripheral blood sample was collected from each donor, and TCR beta sequencing was performed on peripheral blood mononuclear cells. The Qiagen DNeasy Blood Extraction Kit was used to extract genomic DNA from the blood cell samples. The receptor comes from a man aged 25-45 years in good health and CMV-seronegative. The chain was built from TRBV9 and TRBJ2-5; TRBD2 fits 7 bases in the junction. The sample was PBMCs. Here the CDR3 is given as CASSPRGGETQYF. In nucleotide form, the sequence is TGTGCCAGCAGCCCGAGGGGAGGGGAGACCCAGTACTTC.